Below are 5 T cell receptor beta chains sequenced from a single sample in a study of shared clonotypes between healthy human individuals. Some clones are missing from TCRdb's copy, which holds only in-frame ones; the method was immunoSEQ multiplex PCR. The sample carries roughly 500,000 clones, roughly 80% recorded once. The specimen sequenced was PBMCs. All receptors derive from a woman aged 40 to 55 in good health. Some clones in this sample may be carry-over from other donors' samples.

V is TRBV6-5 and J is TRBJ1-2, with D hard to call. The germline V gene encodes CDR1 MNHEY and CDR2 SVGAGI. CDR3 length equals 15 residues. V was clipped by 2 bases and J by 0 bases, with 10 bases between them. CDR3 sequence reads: CASSYTATSNYGYTF. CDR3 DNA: TGTGCCAGCAGTTACACAGCTACCTCTAACTATGGCTACACCTTC.

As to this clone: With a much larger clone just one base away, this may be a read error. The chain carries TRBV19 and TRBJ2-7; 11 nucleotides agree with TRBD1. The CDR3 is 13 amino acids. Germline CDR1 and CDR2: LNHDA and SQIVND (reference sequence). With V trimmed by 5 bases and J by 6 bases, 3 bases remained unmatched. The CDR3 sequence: CASSGQGASEQYF. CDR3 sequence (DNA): TGTGCCAGTAGTGGACAGGGGGCAAGCGAGCAGTACTTC.

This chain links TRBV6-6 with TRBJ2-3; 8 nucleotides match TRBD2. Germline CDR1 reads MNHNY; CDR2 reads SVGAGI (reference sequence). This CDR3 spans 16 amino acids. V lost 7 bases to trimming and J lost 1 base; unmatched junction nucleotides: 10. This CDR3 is CASTKGLGRGTDTQYF. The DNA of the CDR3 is TGTGCCAGCACCAAGGGTCTCGGGAGGGGCACAGATACGCAGTATTTT.

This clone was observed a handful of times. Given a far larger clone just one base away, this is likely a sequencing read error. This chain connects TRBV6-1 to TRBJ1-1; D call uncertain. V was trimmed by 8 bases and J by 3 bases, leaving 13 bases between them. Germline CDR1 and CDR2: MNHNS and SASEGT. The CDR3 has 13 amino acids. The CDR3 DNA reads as TGTGCCAGCGCTATGAGCCTTGACACTGAAGCTTTCTTT. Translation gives CASAMSLDTEAFF.

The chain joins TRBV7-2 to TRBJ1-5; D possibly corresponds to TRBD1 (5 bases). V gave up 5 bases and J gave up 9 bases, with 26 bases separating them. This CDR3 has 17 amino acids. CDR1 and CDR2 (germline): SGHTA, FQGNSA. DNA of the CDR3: TGTGCCAGCAGCCTTTTTCCCGCCTCGGCTGTCCAGGGGCCCCAGCATTTT. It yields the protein CASSLFPASAVQGPQHF.